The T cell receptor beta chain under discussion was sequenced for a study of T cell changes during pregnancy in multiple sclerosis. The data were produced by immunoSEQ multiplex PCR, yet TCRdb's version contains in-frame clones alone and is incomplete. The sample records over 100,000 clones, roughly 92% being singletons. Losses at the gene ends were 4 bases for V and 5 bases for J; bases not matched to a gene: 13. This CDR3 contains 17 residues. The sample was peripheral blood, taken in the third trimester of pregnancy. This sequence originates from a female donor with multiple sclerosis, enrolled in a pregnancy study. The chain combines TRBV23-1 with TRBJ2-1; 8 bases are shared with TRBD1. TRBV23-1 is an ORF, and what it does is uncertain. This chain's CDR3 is CASSRRDSQDRDNEQFF. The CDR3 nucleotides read TGCGCCAGCAGTCGCAGGGATTCACAGGACAGGGACAATGAGCAGTTCTTC.